This record concerns one TCR beta chain sequence. Its antigen remains unidentified. Healthy donors of bone marrow made up the group. Germline assignment: CDR1 MGHRA and CDR2 YSYEKL. The CDR3 length is 15 residues. The ends lost 0 bases at V and 0 bases at J; junction bases unmatched: 2. The data were obtained in a study of cytomegalovirus exposure and HLA in healthy donors. Study-level points and caveats: Presence/absence analyses rested on an assumption that sequencing depth was roughly uniform across donors.

PCR employed 60 Vbeta and 13 Jbeta primers. Produced via immunoSEQ multiplex PCR; TCRdb's table is partial and in-frame only. In the table there are over 100,000 clones, 73% of which are singletons. The sequence derives from a man aged 35 to 55 in good health and CMV-seronegative. Sequenced input: PBMCs. This chain joins TRBV4-1 and TRBJ2-7; TRBD1 aligns across 7 bases. The CDR3 reads CASSQEGGLSYEQYF. CDR3 nucleotides: TGCGCCAGCAGCCAAGAAGGGGGCCTCTCCTACGAGCAGTACTTC.